A single sample gave rise to the 28 T cell receptor beta chains below, sequenced in a study of cytomegalovirus exposure and HLA in healthy donors. Primers included in the PCR were 60 Vbeta and 13 Jbeta primers. Measured with immunoSEQ multiplex PCR; TCRdb has only the in-frame clones, and not every one. The repertoire holds more than 90,000 clones, with approximately 78% as singletons. Sequencing used PBMCs. Every receptor here comes from a woman aged 60-75 years in good health and CMV-seronegative.

The gene calls are TRBV29-1 and TRBJ2-7; 10 bases fit TRBD1. This CDR3 region has 14 residues. Germline values: CDR1 SQVTM, CDR2 ANQGSEA. The junction had 9 bases not matched to a gene; V was cut back by 5 bases and J by 5 bases. The CDR3 DNA reads TGCAGCGTTCTGGGGGACAGGGGAAGGGACGAGCAGTACTTC. Amino acid sequence: CSVLGDRGRDEQYF.

The CDR3 here is CASSGTALYGYTF. CDR3 sequence (DNA): TGTGCCAGCAGCGGTACAGCCCTCTATGGCTACACCTTC. This chain connects TRBV6-5 to TRBJ1-2; D call uncertain. The CDR3 sequence is 13 residues long. Germline CDR1 is MNHEY and CDR2 is SVGAGI. Trimming removed 6 bases at V and 4 bases at J, with 12 bases between.

The chain carries TRBV30 and TRBJ1-1; TRBD1 agrees at 7 bases. CDR3 length equals 13 residues. CDR1 is GTSNPN and CDR2 is SVGIG in the germline V gene (reference sequence). Trimming removed 3 bases from V and 1 base from J; junction bases left unmatched: 2. The CDR3 region is CAWRRQGNTEAFF. Written as DNA, the CDR3 is TGTGCCTGGAGGCGACAGGGGAACACTGAAGCTTTCTTT.

The V and J genes are TRBV14 and TRBJ1-3; D is unresolved. In germline, CDR1 is SGHDN, CDR2 FVKESK. The CDR3 spans 16 residues. Trimming shortened V by 4 bases and J by 0 bases, and 13 bases separated the two germline ends. DNA of the CDR3: TGTGCCAGCAGCCCTTATACTACTTCCTCTGGAAACACCATATATTTT. This sequence encodes CASSPYTTSSGNTIYF.

The chain carries TRBV28 and TRBJ2-2; no firm D call. In germline, CDR1 is MDHEN, CDR2 SYDVKM. The CDR3 runs to 13 residues. Trimming took off 3 bases at V and 4 bases at J, with 6 bases between the two ends. The CDR3, as DNA: TGTGCCAGCAGTTTCCTTTCCACCGGGGAGCTGTTTTTT. Translating gives CASSFLSTGELFF. The variable domain in full, with the rest retrieved from reference TRBV28 and TRBJ2-2, is DVKVTQSSRYLVKRTGEKVFLECVQDMDHENMFWYRQDPGLGLRLIYFSYDVKMKEKGDIPEGYSVSREKKERFSLILESASTNQTSMYLCASSFLSTGELFFGEGSRLTVL.

The chain is built from TRBV25-1 and TRBJ1-3; D remains unclear. In germline, CDR1 is MGHDK, CDR2 SYGVNS. This CDR3 region has 11 residues. The V end was cut by 6 bases, the J end by 4 bases, with 4 bases between. The CDR3 region is CASSLGNTIYF. CDR3 coding DNA: TGTGCCAGCAGCCTCGGAAACACCATATATTTT.

The sample holds a few counts of this clone. The chain joins TRBV10-3 to TRBJ1-2, with TRBD1 identical over 7 bases. Germline V gene sequence: CDR1 ENHRY, CDR2 SYGVKD. After removal of 3 bases from V and 6 bases from J, the junction contained 7 bases not matched to a gene. The CDR3 runs 14 residues. In nucleotides, the CDR3 is TGTGCCATCAGTGATAAGGGGGCGGTGGATGGCTACACCTTC. This encodes CAISDKGAVDGYTF.

V is TRBV25-1 and J is TRBJ2-5; 7 bases match TRBD1. V lost 1 base and J lost 7; bases outside the gene matches: 9. This CDR3 has 15 residues. Germline lookup yields CDR1 MGHDK and CDR2 SYGVNS. CDR3 protein: CASSEFRTGAGTQYF. The CDR3 nucleotides read TGTGCCAGCAGTGAATTTAGAACAGGGGCTGGGACCCAGTACTTC.

This rearrangement joins TRBV6-1 to TRBJ2-2; the match to TRBD2 covers 8 bases. The trim removed 7 bases at V and 3 bases at J, leaving 7 bases unmatched. The V gene's germline CDR1 is MNHNS and CDR2 SASEGT. CDR3 length equals 15 residues. The DNA for the CDR3 is TGTGCCAGCAACAAGCGGGGGCCCTACACCGGGGAGCTGTTTTTT. It is translated as CASNKRGPYTGELFF.

The table lists this clone with a count of one. The chain recombines TRBV27 with TRBJ2-1, with TRBD2 identical over 7 bases. The V segment lost 3 bases and the J segment 7 bases; nucleotides outside the gene matches: 9. Germline CDR1 MNHEY, CDR2 SMNVEV (reference sequence). The CDR3 has 15 amino acids. The DNA for the CDR3 is TGTGCCAGCAGTTTGGGTCTAGCGGACAATAATGAGCAGTTCTTC. Protein: CASSLGLADNNEQFF.

The rearrangement joins TRBV6-1 to TRBJ2-7, with TRBD2 matching 8 bases. V was clipped by 3 bases and J by 4 bases; unmatched bases: 2. This CDR3 has 13 residues. Germline V gene data show CDR1 as MNHNS and CDR2 as SASEGT. The CDR3 region is CASSDKRGYEQYF. DNA for the CDR3: TGTGCCAGCAGTGATAAGCGGGGGTACGAGCAGTACTTC.

This clone has just a few counts. J is TRBJ2-7 and V is TRBV6-5; TRBD1 aligns across 10 bases. J lost 3 bases, V lost 0 bases, and 2 bases had no gene match. The CDR3 sequence is 15 residues long. Germline V gene data show CDR1 as MNHEY and CDR2 as SVGAGI. CDR3 loop: CASSYSGTGDYEQYF. CDR3 coding DNA: TGTGCCAGCAGTTACTCCGGGACAGGGGACTACGAGCAGTACTTC.

This chain links TRBV28 with TRBJ1-1, with D possibly matching TRBD1 (6 bases). The ends were cut back, 4 bases at V and 5 bases at J, with 14 bases in the middle. CDR1 and CDR2 (germline): MDHEN, SYDVKM. This CDR3 is 14 amino acids long. Here the CDR3 DNA reads TGTGCCAGCAGTTACAGGGCCTCCGTAACTGAAGCTTTCTTT. Translated, it gives CASSYRASVTEAFF.

The V call is TRBV27, the J call TRBJ2-1; tentative D call: TRBD2 (5 bases). The CDR3 length is 14 residues. With 5 bases removed from V and 8 bases from J, the gap between germline ends came to 16 bases. Germline V gene data show CDR1 as MNHEY and CDR2 as SMNVEV (reference sequence). The CDR3 protein is CASSPWGAVDEQFF. The CDR3 coding sequence is TGTGCCAGCAGTCCCTGGGGAGCTGTCGATGAGCAGTTCTTC.

The chain employs TRBV7-2 and TRBJ1-1, with a weak D call TRBD1 (5 bases). Germline lookup yields CDR1 SGHTA and CDR2 FQGNSA. V was clipped by 8 bases and J by 7 bases, with 17 bases between them. This CDR3 has 13 residues. CDR3 amino acids: CASAKVQGLEAFF. CDR3 nucleotides: TGTGCCAGCGCCAAGGTCCAGGGCCTTGAAGCTTTCTTT.

V gene TRBV5-1 combines with J gene TRBJ2-7, with TRBD2 identical over 14 bases. Per the germline V gene, CDR1 is SGHRS and CDR2 is YFSETQ. This CDR3 contains 15 residues. The trim removed 4 bases at V and 7 bases at J, leaving 7 bases unmatched. The CDR3 is CASSPGLAGEREQYF. CDR3 DNA sequence: TGCGCCAGCAGCCCGGGACTAGCGGGAGAGCGAGAGCAGTACTTC.

The table lists this clone with a count of one. This chain uses TRBV5-1 with TRBJ2-2; D may be TRBD1 (5 bases). The CDR3 is 13 residues long. Germline loops: CDR1 SGHRS, CDR2 YFSETQ. Trimming cost V 0 bases and J 7 bases, with 7 bases left between them. CDR3 nucleotide sequence: TGCGCCAGCAGCTTGGCGGACAACGGGGAGCTGTTTTTT. It is translated as CASSLADNGELFF. Complete variable domain (other parts from reference TRBV5-1 and TRBJ2-2): KAGVTQTPRYLIKTRGQQVTLSCSPISGHRSVSWYQQTPGQGLQFLFEYFSETQRNKGNFPGRFSGRQFSNSRSEMNVSTLELGDSALYLCASSLADNGELFFGEGSRLTVL.

This chain links TRBV5-5 with TRBJ2-5, with D tentatively TRBD1 (5 bases). Germline CDR1 SGHKS, CDR2 YYEKEE (reference sequence). V shed 1 base and J shed 1 base, with 11 bases lying between them. This CDR3 region has 15 residues. In DNA form, the CDR3 reads TGTGCCAGCAGCTTGTGGCAGGGCTCCCAAGAGACCCAGTACTTC. Protein: CASSLWQGSQETQYF.

The CDR3 sequence: CASSLGLAGIQETQYF. The CDR3 DNA sequence: TGCGCCAGCAGCCTTGGACTAGCAGGGATCCAAGAGACCCAGTACTTC. The rearrangement links TRBV4-3 to TRBJ2-5; TRBD2 matches at 8 bases. Per the germline V gene, CDR1 is LGHNA and CDR2 is YSLEER. The V gene end was trimmed by 4 bases and the J gene end by 1 base; junction bases not matched to a gene: 8. CDR3 length: 16 residues.

The rearrangement uses TRBV7-9 and TRBJ1-1; D is unclear. CDR3 length: 13 amino acids. CDR1 is SEHNR, CDR2 FQNEAQ, per germline (reference sequence). V shed 3 bases and J shed 1 base, with 6 bases lying between them. CDR3 sequence: CASSFPRNTEAFF. The CDR3 coding sequence is TGTGCCAGCAGCTTTCCCCGGAACACTGAAGCTTTCTTT. Full variable domain (outside the CDR3, taken from reference TRBV7-9 and TRBJ1-1): DTGVSQNPRHKITKRGQNVTFRCDPISEHNRLYWYRQTLGQGPEFLTYFQNEAQLEKSRLLSDRFSAERPKGSFSTLEIQRTEQGDSAMYLCASSFPRNTEAFFGQGTRLTVV.

The chain carries TRBV7-9 and TRBJ2-7; D is perhaps TRBD1 (6 bases). V was cut by 5 bases and J by 2 bases, with 16 bases left in between. Germline assignment: CDR1 SEHNR and CDR2 FQNEAQ (reference sequence). This CDR3 is built from 15 residues. CDR3 in DNA: TGTGCCAGCAGCCACGGTTTCAGGGGCACCTACGAGCAGTACTTC. Translated, it gives CASSHGFRGTYEQYF.

The chain couples TRBV27 to TRBJ1-1, with a tentative D call TRBD1 (6 bases). The V gene's germline CDR1 is MNHEY and CDR2 SMNVEV (reference sequence). The CDR3 totals 14 residues. The V end lost 1 base, the J end lost 4 bases, and 10 bases lay between the germline ends. The CDR3: CASSLLAGATEAFF. The CDR3 DNA reads as TGTGCCAGCAGTTTATTGGCAGGGGCCACTGAAGCTTTCTTT.

The rearrangement uses TRBV27 and TRBJ2-3; D is ambiguous. Germline CDR1 and CDR2: MNHEY and SMNVEV (reference sequence). The CDR3 sequence is 15 residues long. V gave up 3 bases and J gave up 2 bases, with 12 bases separating them. This CDR3 reads CASSFAYPHTDTQYF. The CDR3 DNA reads as TGTGCCAGCAGTTTTGCCTATCCCCACACAGATACGCAGTATTTT.

This clone has a handful of counts. This sequence joins TRBV5-6 and TRBJ1-2, with 9 positions matching TRBD1. Germline V lookup: CDR1 SGHDT, CDR2 YYEEEE. CDR3 length: 15 amino acids. V lost 0 bases and J lost 4; bases outside the gene matches: 4. DNA of the CDR3: TGTGCCAGCAGCTTGGGGACAGGGGCCGGCTATGGCTACACCTTC. Encoded protein: CASSLGTGAGYGYTF. The full variable domain, rest sourced from reference TRBV5-6 and TRBJ1-2, is DAGVTQSPTHLIKTRGQQVTLRCSPKSGHDTVSWYQQALGQGPQFIFQYYEEEERQRGNFPDRFSGHQFPNYSSELNVNALLLGDSALYLCASSLGTGAGYGYTFGSGTRLTVV.

The J gene is TRBJ2-2, the V gene TRBV5-1, with D maybe TRBD2 (5 bases). Germline V gives CDR1 SGHRS, CDR2 YFSETQ. Between the trimmed V and J ends, which lost 4 bases and 4 bases, there was a span of 14 bases. The CDR3 extends over 15 amino acids. The CDR3 is CASSQTSRGTGELFF. CDR3 DNA: TGCGCCAGCAGCCAGACCAGTCGGGGCACCGGGGAGCTGTTTTTT. Together with reference TRBV5-1 and TRBJ2-2, the CDR3 gives the full variable domain: KAGVTQTPRYLIKTRGQQVTLSCSPISGHRSVSWYQQTPGQGLQFLFEYFSETQRNKGNFPGRFSGRQFSNSRSEMNVSTLELGDSALYLCASSQTSRGTGELFFGEGSRLTVL.

The rearrangement links TRBV6-5 to TRBJ2-3; D is possibly TRBD2 (5 bases). The CDR3 extends over 15 amino acids. CDR1 and CDR2 (germline): MNHEY, SVGAGI. V was shortened by 1 base and J by 0 bases, with 8 bases between the two germline ends. The CDR3 region is CASSYFGKSTDTQYF. In nucleotides, the CDR3 is TGTGCCAGCAGTTACTTCGGGAAGAGCACAGATACGCAGTATTTT.

This chain joins TRBV5-6 and TRBJ2-7; possible D gene TRBD1, 5 bases. CDR1 and CDR2 from the germline V gene are SGHDT and YYEEEE. Trimming removed 0 bases at V and 4 bases at J, with 5 bases between. This CDR3 region has 12 residues. The CDR3 nucleotides read TGTGCCAGCAGCTTGGACAGGTACGAGCAGTACTTC. Encoded protein: CASSLDRYEQYF.

The chain uses TRBV30 and TRBJ1-5, with D hard to call. Germline V gene sequence: CDR1 GTSNPN, CDR2 SVGIG (reference sequence). The V end lost 2 bases, the J end lost 9 bases, and 14 bases lay between the germline ends. The length of the CDR3 is 13 residues. The CDR3, as DNA: TGTGCCTGGAGTTCAGGAACACTGGTGCCCCAGCATTTT. It specifies CAWSSGTLVPQHF. The complete variable domain, with remaining parts taken from reference TRBV30 and TRBJ1-5, reads SQTIHQWPATLVQPVGSPLSLECTVEGTSNPNLYWYRQAAGRGLQLLFYSVGIGQISSEVPQNLSASRPQDRQFILSSKKLLLSDSGFYLCAWSSGTLVPQHFGDGTRLSIL.